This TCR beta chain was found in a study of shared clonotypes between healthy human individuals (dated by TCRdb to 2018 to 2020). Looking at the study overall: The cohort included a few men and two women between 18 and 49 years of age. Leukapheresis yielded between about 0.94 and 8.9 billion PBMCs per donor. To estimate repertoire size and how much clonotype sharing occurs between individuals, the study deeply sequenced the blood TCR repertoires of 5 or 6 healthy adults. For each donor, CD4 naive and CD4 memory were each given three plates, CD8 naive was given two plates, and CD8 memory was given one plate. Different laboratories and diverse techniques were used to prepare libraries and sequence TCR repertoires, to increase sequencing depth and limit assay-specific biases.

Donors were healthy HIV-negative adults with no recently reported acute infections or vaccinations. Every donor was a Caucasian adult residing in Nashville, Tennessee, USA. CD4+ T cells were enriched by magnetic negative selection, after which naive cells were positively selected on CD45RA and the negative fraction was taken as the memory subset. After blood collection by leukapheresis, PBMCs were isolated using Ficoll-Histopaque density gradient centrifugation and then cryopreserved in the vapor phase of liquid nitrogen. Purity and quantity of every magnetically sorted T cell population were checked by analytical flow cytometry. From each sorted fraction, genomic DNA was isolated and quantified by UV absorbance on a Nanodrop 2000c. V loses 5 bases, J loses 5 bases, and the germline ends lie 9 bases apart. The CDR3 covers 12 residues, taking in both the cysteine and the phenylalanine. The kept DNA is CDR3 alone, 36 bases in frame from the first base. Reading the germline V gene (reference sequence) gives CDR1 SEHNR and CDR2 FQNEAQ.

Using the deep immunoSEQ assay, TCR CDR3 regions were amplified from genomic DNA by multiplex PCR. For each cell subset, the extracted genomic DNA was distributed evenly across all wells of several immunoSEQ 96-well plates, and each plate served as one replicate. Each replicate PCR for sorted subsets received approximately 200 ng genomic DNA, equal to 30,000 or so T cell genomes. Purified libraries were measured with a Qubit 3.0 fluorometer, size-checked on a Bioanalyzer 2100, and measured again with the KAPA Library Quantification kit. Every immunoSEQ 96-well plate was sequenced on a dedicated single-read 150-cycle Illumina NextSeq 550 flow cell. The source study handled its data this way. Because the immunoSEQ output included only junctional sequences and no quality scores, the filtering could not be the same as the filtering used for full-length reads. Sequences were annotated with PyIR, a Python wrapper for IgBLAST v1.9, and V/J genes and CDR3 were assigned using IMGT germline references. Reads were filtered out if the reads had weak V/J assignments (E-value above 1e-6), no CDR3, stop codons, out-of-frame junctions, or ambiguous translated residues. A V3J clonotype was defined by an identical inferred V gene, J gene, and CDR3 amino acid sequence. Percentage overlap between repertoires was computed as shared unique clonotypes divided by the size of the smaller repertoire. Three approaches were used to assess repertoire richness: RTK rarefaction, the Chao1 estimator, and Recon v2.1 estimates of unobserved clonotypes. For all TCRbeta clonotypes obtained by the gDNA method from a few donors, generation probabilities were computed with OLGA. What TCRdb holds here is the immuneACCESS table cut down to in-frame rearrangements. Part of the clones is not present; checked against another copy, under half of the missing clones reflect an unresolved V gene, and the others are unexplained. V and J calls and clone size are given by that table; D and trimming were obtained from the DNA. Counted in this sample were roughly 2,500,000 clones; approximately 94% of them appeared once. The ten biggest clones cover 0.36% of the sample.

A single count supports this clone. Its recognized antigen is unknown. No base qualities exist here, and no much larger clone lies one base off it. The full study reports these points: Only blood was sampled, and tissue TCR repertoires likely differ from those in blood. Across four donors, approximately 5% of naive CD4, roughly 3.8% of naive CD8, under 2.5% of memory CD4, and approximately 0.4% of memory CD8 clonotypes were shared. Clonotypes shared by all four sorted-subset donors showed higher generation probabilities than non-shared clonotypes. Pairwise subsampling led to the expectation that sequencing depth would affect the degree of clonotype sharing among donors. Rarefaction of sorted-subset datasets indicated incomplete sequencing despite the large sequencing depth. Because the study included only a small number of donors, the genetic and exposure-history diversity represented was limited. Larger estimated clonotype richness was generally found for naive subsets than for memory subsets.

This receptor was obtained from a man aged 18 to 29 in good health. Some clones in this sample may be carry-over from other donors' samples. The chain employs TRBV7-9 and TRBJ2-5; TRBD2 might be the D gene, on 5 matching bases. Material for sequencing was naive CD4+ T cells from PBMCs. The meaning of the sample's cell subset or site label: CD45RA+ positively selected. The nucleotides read TGTGCCAGCAGCACCTCGGGGGAGACCCAGTACTTC. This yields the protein CASSTSGETQYF.